The clone carrying this TCR beta chain has a handful of counts. Combining a sample-barcoded 5' primer with a J-beta primer mix, a second PCR ran for about 7 to 11 cycles. TCRdb passed the 5' RACE reads through MiXCR, listing each CDR3 protein once. The sample holds around 2 million distinct CDR3 sequences; approximately 40% are singletons and the top ten take more than 20%. This specimen comes from a study of blood T cells in healthy people across ages. The CDR3 sequence is 14 residues long. Material for sequencing was blood. The chain is built from TRBV21-1 and TRBJ2-5; no DNA check was done on the table's D call, TRBD1. TRBV21-1 is an annotated pseudogene. This sequence was found in a human donor in good health. The CDR3 nucleotides read TGTGCCAGCAGCCTTAAACAGGGGGCACGAGAGCAGTACTTC. It specifies CASSLKQGAREQYF.